The clone carrying this TCR beta chain was recorded only once. This specimen comes from a study of blood T cell repertoires in COVID-19. Study-wide context: Acute and convalescent COVID-19 samples came from the United States, Italy and Spain. T cells, B-cell-depleted T cells, or PBMCs provided the cDNA or gDNA that served as material.

Original handling: Reference gene primers were amplified, and this amplification served to estimate nucleated cell counts. Sequenced by immunoSEQ multiplex PCR; TCRdb stores in-frame clones only, minus some. V, J and clone size were drawn from that table, and D and trimming were deduced from the DNA. In the table there are under 250,000 clones, just under 85% of which are singletons. Germline CDR1 SGHTA, CDR2 FQGNSA. This CDR3 has 15 amino acids. J gave up 5 bases and V 2 bases, and 3 bases lay outside the gene matches. Sequenced sample: peripheral blood. This clonotype was sampled from a woman aged 55-70 years with active or convalescent COVID-19. The chain combines TRBV7-2 with TRBJ2-7, with 13 bases matching TRBD2. CDR3 in amino acids: CASSLRGLAGNEQYF. The CDR3 DNA sequence: TGTGCCAGCAGCTTAAGGGGACTAGCGGGAAACGAGCAGTACTTC.